This T cell receptor (beta chain) originates from a study of T cells in Graves' hyperthyroidism and ophthalmopathy. This clonotype was observed a handful of times. CDR3 length: 16 amino acids. Looked up from germline, CDR1 is SNHLY and CDR2 is FYNNEI. Losses at the gene ends were 7 bases for V and 0 bases for J; bases not matched to a gene: 7. From RNA transcripts, TCR beta CDR3 regions were amplified. A set of HTBI primers served as the primers for a first-round RT-PCR of the TCR CDR3. Each CDR3 protein is one row after TCRdb ran MiXCR on the multiplex PCR reads. The table lists roughly 800,000 distinct CDR3 sequences, around 38% of them singletons.

This TCR came from a man aged 18 to 29 with Graves' hyperthyroidism. J is TRBJ2-5 and V is TRBV2; TRBD2 aligns across 11 bases. The sequenced material came from blood. The CDR3 is CASMRLAGPYQETQYF. CDR3 sequence (DNA): TGTGCCAGCATGAGACTAGCGGGACCCTACCAAGAGACCCAGTACTTC.